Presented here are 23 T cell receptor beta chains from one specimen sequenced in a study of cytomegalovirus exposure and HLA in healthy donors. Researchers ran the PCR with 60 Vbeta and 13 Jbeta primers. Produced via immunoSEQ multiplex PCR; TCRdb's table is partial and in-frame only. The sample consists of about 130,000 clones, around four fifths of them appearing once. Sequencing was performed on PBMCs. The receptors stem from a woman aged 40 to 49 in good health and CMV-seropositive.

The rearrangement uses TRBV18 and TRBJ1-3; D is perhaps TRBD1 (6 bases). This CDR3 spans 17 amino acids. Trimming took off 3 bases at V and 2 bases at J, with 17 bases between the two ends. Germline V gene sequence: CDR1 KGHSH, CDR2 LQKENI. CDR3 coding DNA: TGTGCCAGCTCACCGCCCCAGGGGAGTAACGCTGGAAACACCATATATTTT. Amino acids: CASSPPQGSNAGNTIYF. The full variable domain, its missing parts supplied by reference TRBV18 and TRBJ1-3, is NAGVMQNPRHLVRRRGQEARLRCSPMKGHSHVYWYRQLPEEGLKFMVYLQKENIIDESGMPKERFSAEFPKEGPSILRIQQVVRGDSAAYFCASSPPQGSNAGNTIYFGEGSWLTVV.

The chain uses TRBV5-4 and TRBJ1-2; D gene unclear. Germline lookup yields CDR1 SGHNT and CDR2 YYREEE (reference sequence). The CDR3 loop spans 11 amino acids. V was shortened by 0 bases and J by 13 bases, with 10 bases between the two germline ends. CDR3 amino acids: CASSLDERPTF. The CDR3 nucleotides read TGTGCCAGCAGCTTGGATGAGAGGCCCACCTTC.

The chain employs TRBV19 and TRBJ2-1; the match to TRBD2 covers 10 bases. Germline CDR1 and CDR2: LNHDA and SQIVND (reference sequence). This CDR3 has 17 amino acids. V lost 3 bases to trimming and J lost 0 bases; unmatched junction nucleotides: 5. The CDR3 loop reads CASSMERGGRSYNEQFF. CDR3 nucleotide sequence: TGTGCCAGTAGTATGGAGCGGGGGGGCCGCTCCTACAATGAGCAGTTCTTC.

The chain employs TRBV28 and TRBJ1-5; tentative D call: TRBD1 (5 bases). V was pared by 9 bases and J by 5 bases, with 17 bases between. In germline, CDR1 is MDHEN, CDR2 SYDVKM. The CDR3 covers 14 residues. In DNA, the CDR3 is TGTGCCAGTAAGGGGCCGGGGGGTCATCAGCCCCAGCATTTT. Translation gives CASKGPGGHQPQHF.

CDR3 nucleotides: TGTGCCAGCAGCTATGGGGAGGGACTGAGCTATGGCTACACCTTC. It yields the protein CASSYGEGLSYGYTF. V and J are TRBV7-9 and TRBJ1-2; D perhaps matches TRBD1 (5 bases). Germline assignment: CDR1 SEHNR and CDR2 FQNEAQ (reference sequence). This CDR3 has 15 amino acids. V was shortened by 4 bases and J by 4 bases, with 16 bases between the two germline ends.

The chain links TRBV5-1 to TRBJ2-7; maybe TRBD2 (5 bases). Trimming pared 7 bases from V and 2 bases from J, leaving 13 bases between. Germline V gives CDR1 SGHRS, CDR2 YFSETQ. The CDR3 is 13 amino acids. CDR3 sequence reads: CASFNPGAYEQYF. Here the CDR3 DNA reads TGCGCCAGCTTCAACCCCGGGGCCTACGAGCAGTACTTC.

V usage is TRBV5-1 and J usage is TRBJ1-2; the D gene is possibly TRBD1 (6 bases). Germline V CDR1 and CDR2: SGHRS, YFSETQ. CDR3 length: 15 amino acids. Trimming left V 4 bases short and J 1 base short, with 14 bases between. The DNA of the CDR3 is TGCGCCAGCAGCCCCGGGTTAGGGGGTAACTATGGCTACACCTTC. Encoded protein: CASSPGLGGNYGYTF.

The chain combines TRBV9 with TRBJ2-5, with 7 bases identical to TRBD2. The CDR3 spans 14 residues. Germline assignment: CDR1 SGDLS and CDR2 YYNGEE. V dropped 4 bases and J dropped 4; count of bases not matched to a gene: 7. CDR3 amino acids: CASSPGVAGETQYF. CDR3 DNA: TGTGCCAGCAGCCCCGGGGTAGCGGGAGAGACCCAGTACTTC.

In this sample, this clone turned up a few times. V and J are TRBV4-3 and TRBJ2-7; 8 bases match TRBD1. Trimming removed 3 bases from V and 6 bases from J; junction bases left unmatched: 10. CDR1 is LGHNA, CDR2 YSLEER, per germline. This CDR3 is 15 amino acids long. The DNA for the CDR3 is TGCGCCAGCAGCCAGGCCACAGGGGGGCGCTTCGAGCAGTACTTC. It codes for CASSQATGGRFEQYF.

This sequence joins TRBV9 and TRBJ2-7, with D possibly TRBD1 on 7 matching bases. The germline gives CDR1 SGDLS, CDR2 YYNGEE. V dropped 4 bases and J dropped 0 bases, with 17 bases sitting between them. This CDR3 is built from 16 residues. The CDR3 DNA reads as TGTGCCAGCAGCCGAGGGGCGGGACAGATCTCCTACGAGCAGTACTTC. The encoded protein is CASSRGAGQISYEQYF.

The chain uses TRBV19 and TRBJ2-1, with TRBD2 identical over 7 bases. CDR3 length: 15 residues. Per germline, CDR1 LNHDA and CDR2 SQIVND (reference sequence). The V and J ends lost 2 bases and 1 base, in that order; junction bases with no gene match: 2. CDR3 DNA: TGTGCCAGTAGTATACGGCGGGAGTCCTACAATGAGCAGTTCTTC. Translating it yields CASSIRRESYNEQFF.

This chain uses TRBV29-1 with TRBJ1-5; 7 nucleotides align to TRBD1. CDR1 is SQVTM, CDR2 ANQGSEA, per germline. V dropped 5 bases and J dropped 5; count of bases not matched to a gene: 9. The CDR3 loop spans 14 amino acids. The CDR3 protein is CSVSDRDRYQPQHF. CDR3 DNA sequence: TGCAGCGTTTCTGACAGGGATAGGTATCAGCCCCAGCATTTT.

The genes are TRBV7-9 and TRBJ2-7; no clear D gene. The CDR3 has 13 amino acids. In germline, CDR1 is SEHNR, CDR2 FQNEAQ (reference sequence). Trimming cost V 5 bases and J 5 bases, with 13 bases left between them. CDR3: CASSTHILDEQYF. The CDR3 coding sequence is TGTGCCAGCAGCACCCACATCCTGGACGAGCAGTACTTC.

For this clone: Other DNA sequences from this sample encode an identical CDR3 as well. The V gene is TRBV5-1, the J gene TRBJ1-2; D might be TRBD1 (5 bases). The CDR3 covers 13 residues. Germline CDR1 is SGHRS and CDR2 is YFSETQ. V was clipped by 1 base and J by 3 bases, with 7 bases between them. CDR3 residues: CASSLTGDYGYTF. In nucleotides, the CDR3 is TGCGCCAGCAGCTTGACAGGAGACTATGGCTACACCTTC.

DNA of the CDR3: TGTGCCAGCAGCTATAGCGGTAGCTCCTACAATGAGCAGTTCTTC. Translated: CASSYSGSSYNEQFF. This chain links TRBV11-3 with TRBJ2-1, with a possible D match to TRBD2 (6 bases). The CDR3 spans 15 residues. V lost 4 bases, J lost 0 bases, and 10 bases lay in between. From germline, CDR1 is SGHNT and CDR2 YENEEA.

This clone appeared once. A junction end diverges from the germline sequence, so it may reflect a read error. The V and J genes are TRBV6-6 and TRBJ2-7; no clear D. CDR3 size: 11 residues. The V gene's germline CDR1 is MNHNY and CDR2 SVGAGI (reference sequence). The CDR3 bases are TGTGCCAGTATGACCAACTACGAGCAGTGCTTC. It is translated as CASMTNYEQCF.

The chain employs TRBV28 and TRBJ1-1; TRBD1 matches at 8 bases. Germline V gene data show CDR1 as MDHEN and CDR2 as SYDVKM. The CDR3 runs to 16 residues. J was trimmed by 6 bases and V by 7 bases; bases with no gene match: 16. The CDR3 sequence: CASTMTGDPSTAEAFF. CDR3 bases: TGTGCCAGCACCATGACAGGGGACCCCTCAACCGCTGAAGCTTTCTTT.

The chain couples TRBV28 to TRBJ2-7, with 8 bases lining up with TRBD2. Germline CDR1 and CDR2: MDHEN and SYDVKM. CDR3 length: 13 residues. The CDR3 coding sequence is TGTGCAAACCAACGGGAGGGTTCCTACGAGCAGTACTTC. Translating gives CANQREGSYEQYF.

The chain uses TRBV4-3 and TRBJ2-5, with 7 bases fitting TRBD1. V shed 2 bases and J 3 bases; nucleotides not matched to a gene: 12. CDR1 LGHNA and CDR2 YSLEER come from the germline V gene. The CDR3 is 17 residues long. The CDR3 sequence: CASSQRAIDRAKETQYF. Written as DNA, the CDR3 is TGCGCCAGCAGCCAAAGGGCCATTGACAGGGCAAAAGAGACCCAGTACTTC.

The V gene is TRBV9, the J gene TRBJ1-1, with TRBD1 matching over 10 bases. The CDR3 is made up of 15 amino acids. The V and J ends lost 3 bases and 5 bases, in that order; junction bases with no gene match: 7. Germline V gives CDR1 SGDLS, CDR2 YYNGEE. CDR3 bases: TGTGCCAGCAGCGCCTCGACAGGGGGCTTTACTGAAGCTTTCTTT. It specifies CASSASTGGFTEAFF.

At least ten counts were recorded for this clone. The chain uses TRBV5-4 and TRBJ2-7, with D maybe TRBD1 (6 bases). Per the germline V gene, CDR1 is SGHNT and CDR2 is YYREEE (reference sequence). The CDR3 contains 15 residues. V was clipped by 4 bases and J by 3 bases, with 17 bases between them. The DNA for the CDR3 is TGTGCCAGCAGCCCCCAACAGGGTTCCGGCTACGAGCAGTACTTC. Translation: CASSPQQGSGYEQYF.

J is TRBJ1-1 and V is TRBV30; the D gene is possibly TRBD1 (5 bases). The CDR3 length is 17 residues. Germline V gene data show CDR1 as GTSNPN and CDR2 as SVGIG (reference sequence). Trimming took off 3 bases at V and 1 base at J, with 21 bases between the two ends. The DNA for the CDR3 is TGTGCCTGGAGCGAACCTAGTAGAAGGGGCGGGAACACTGAAGCTTTCTTT. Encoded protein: CAWSEPSRRGGNTEAFF.

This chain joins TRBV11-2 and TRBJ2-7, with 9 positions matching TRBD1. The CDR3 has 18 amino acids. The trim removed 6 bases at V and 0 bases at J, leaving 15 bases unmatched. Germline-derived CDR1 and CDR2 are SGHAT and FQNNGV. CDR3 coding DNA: TGTGCCAGCAGGTCAGCCCTCGACAGGGGGAAACACTCCTACGAGCAGTACTTC. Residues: CASRSALDRGKHSYEQYF.